Described below is a single TCR beta chain sequence and its context. Its specific antigen is unknown. Per-nucleotide qualities are absent, and no much larger clonotype sits a single base away. This specimen belongs to a study of OX40 agonist ivuxolimab in advanced cancers. Context from the whole study: Ivuxolimab was a fully human IgG2 agonistic monoclonal antibody targeting the costimulatory receptor OX40 (CD134). Intravenous ivuxolimab was administered to patients every 2 weeks at six dose levels: 0.01, 0.1, 0.3, 1.5, 3 and 10 mg/kg. Of the roughly 54 patients in dose escalation, around 19 had hepatocellular carcinoma, about 15 had melanoma, 9 had renal cell carcinoma and 9 had head and neck cancer. A male proportion of roughly 80% and a mean age of roughly 58 years, ranging from 23 to 79, were recorded for the dose-escalation cohort. Prior anti-PD-1, anti-PD-L1 or anti-CTLA-4 therapy was permitted, and checkpoint inhibitors had been received by around 40% of dose-escalation patients. Three dose-escalation patients achieved partial responses, one with hepatocellular carcinoma and two with cutaneous melanoma. The point of sequencing TCRbeta in the periphery was to test whether ivuxolimab changed TCR sequence diversity and drove clonal T-cell expansion. The paper reports the monotherapy dose-escalation portion (N = 52 patients) of the phase I ivuxolimab trial.

Points the paper makes about the study in general: Partial responders in the 0.1-3.0 mg/kg groups had among the lowest normalized peripheral clonal expansion, especially among CD8+ T cells. Low levels of normalized T-cell clonal expansion were also seen in some patients who did not respond. At doses of 0.1 to 3.0 mg/kg, clonal expansion of both CD4+ and CD8+ blood T cells was observed from baseline to week 6. The antigen specificity of the clonally expanded peripheral T cells was not determined. On average, CD8+ T cells showed more expanded clones than CD4+ T cells after ivuxolimab.

CDR1 and CDR2 are read off the germline V gene as SGHRS and YFSETQ. Trimming removed 1 base from V and 4 bases from J, leaving 11 bases between the germline ends. Inclusive of the bounding cysteine and phenylalanine, the CDR3 is 14 residues long. CDR3 DNA only is kept here, 42 bases in frame from base 1. Genomic DNA was isolated from the sorted cells so that the TCRbeta CDR3 region could be sequenced. The immunoSEQ Assay was used to sequence the TCRbeta CDR3 regions. Entries here come from immuneACCESS through TCRdb and include only in-frame sequences with V and J called. Some clones fail to appear in such tables; in the studies checked, an unresolved V gene covers under half of the shortfall, and the cause of the remainder is unknown. The sample profile shows nearly 70,000 clones; approximately 81% of them were found once. 6.1% of the sample is in the top ten clones. The trial excluded patients who had a history of autoimmune disease or who were on systemic immunosuppression. Peripheral blood for TCR sequencing was collected from all dose cohorts at baseline, on cycle 4 day 1, and on cycle 7 day 1. Samples came from an open-label, multicenter, first-in-human phase I dose-escalation trial of ivuxolimab. Adults with locally advanced or metastatic head and neck squamous cell, hepatocellular, melanoma or renal cell carcinoma were enrolled in the trial. Before TCR sequencing, CD4+ and CD8+ T cells were separately sorted from peripheral blood.

The sample here was CD4+ or CD8+ T cells sorted from blood, taken in a trial of the OX40 agonist ivuxolimab. The V and J genes are TRBV5-1 and TRBJ1-1, with no confident D gene call. The TCR comes from an adult with an advanced solid tumor such as melanoma, head and neck, liver or kidney cancer. The DNA reads as follows: TGCGCCAGCAGCTTGACTCTTTTGGGCACTGAAGCTTTCTTT. This sequence encodes CASSLTLLGTEAFF.